The 11 T cell receptor beta chains presented below share a single source sample, sequenced in a study of OX40 agonist ivuxolimab in advanced cancers. The repertoire was sequenced with immunoSEQ multiplex PCR; TCRdb's copy has only in-frame clones and lacks some. The table lists 65,000 to 80,000 clones, just over 85% of them singletons, with approximately 2% in the top ten. The source material was CD4+ or CD8+ T cells sorted from blood, sampled in a trial of the OX40 agonist ivuxolimab. Every receptor here comes from an adult with an advanced solid tumor such as melanoma, head and neck, liver or kidney cancer.

The rearrangement joins TRBV11-2 to TRBJ1-3; D remains ambiguous. Germline lookup yields CDR1 SGHAT and CDR2 FQNNGV. This CDR3 is built from 15 residues. V gave up 4 bases and J gave up 2 bases, with 12 bases separating them. DNA for the CDR3: TGTGCCAGCAGCTCCGGATCGTCACCTGGAAACACCATATATTTT. Protein product: CASSSGSSPGNTIYF.

This sequence joins TRBV7-9 and TRBJ1-5; D is possibly TRBD1 (5 bases). Trimming removed 5 bases at V and 2 bases at J, with 16 bases between. The CDR3 is 16 amino acids. CDR1 is SEHNR, CDR2 FQNEAQ, per germline (reference sequence). The CDR3 sequence is CASSLWGGGGNQPQHF. The CDR3 nucleotides are TGTGCCAGCAGCCTATGGGGGGGAGGGGGCAATCAGCCCCAGCATTTT.

V usage is TRBV28 and J usage is TRBJ2-4, with D perhaps being TRBD1 or TRBD2 (6 bases each). The V and J ends lost 5 bases and 1 base respectively, with 12 bases between them. Germline V gene sequence: CDR1 MDHEN, CDR2 SYDVKM. The CDR3 is made up of 15 amino acids. CDR3 residues: CASSPPGAAKNIQYF. CDR3 DNA: TGTGCCAGCAGTCCTCCGGGGGCGGCCAAAAACATTCAGTACTTC.

The chain employs TRBV5-6 and TRBJ2-5; 9 positions agree with TRBD2. Germline V gene sequence: CDR1 SGHDT, CDR2 YYEEEE. The CDR3 extends over 14 amino acids. After removal of 3 bases from V and 4 bases from J, the junction contained 4 bases not matched to a gene. CDR3 nucleotide sequence: TGTGCCAGCAGCTCAATAGCGGGAGTAGAGACCCAGTACTTC. It yields the protein CASSSIAGVETQYF.

This clone was detected a few times. The gene calls are TRBV5-1 and TRBJ2-1, with a possible D match to TRBD1 (5 bases). V lost 1 base and J lost 2, with 7 bases in between. In germline, CDR1 is SGHRS, CDR2 YFSETQ. CDR3 length equals 14 residues. CDR3 DNA: TGCGCCAGCAGCTTGCTAGGGGCCTACAATGAGCAGTTCTTC. Translated, it gives CASSLLGAYNEQFF.

This chain uses TRBV7-9 with TRBJ2-5; D unclear. Germline V gene data show CDR1 as SEHNR and CDR2 as FQNEAQ (reference sequence). The CDR3 is 13 residues long. With 5 bases removed from V and 5 bases from J, the gap between germline ends came to 12 bases. The DNA for the CDR3 is TGTGCCAGCAGCGTTCGACAAATCGAGACCCAGTACTTC. Its protein is CASSVRQIETQYF.

The chain recombines TRBV6-5 with TRBJ2-7; TRBD2 aligns across 13 bases. The CDR3 length is 15 residues. The germline CDR1 and CDR2 sequences are MNHEY and SVGAGI. V lost 4 bases, J lost 3 bases, and 3 bases stayed unmatched. CDR3 in amino acids: CASSLGLAGDYEQYF. CDR3 sequence (DNA): TGTGCCAGCAGTTTAGGACTAGCGGGAGACTACGAGCAGTACTTC.

This clone was detected once. The rearrangement links TRBV5-4 to TRBJ2-7, with a tentative D call TRBD2 (7 bases). Trimming took off 4 bases at V and 5 bases at J, with 25 bases between the two ends. The V gene's germline CDR1 is SGHNT and CDR2 YYREEE (reference sequence). The CDR3 has 17 residues. The CDR3 is CASSPRGGGITGDEQYF. CDR3 coding DNA: TGTGCCAGCAGCCCCCGAGGGGGGGGAATCACGGGGGACGAGCAGTACTTC.

This chain uses TRBV6-5 with TRBJ1-4, with D possibly matching TRBD1 (5 bases). V shed 0 bases and J shed 8 bases, with 13 bases lying between them. This CDR3 is 15 amino acids long. Germline assignment: CDR1 MNHEY and CDR2 SVGAGI. In nucleotides, the CDR3 is TGTGCCAGCAGTTACTCGGGACGGAGAATGGAAAAACTGTTTTTT. Its translation is CASSYSGRRMEKLFF.

This clone was detected a few times. The chain combines TRBV9 with TRBJ1-2; D gene unclear. This CDR3 contains 15 residues. With 1 base removed from V and 0 bases from J, the gap between germline ends came to 10 bases. Looked up from germline, CDR1 is SGDLS and CDR2 is YYNGEE. CDR3 coding DNA: TGTGCCAGCAGCGTATCTGGCACTTCTAACTATGGCTACACCTTC. Translating gives CASSVSGTSNYGYTF.

V usage is TRBV19 and J usage is TRBJ2-1; 9 nucleotides match TRBD1. The V segment lost 4 bases and the J segment 5 bases; nucleotides outside the gene matches: 3. CDR3 length: 14 amino acids. Germline loops: CDR1 LNHDA, CDR2 SQIVND (reference sequence). Here the CDR3 reads CASSTGQGNNEQFF. CDR3 in DNA: TGTGCCAGTAGTACGGGACAGGGAAACAATGAGCAGTTCTTC.